The 10 T cell receptor beta chains given below trace back to one sample, sequenced in a study of technical replicates of blood from several donors (dated by TCRdb to the late 2010s). The method behind the library was the immunoSEQ multiplex PCR assay. Sourced from immuneACCESS, this table was stored by TCRdb with only in-frame sequences that have V and J called. A share of the clones is absent; for the studies checked, an unresolved V gene accounts for under half, and the remainder has no known explanation. Present in this sample are roughly 100,000 clones, approximately 96% of which were seen just once. The ten largest clones take up about 0.36% of the sample. Sequencing was performed on T cells isolated from PBMCs. These receptors were obtained from a human donor in good health.

The chain recombines TRBV6-5 with TRBJ2-3; the match to TRBD2 covers 12 bases. Looked up from germline, CDR1 is MNHEY and CDR2 is SVGAGI. The CDR3 is 15 residues long. J lost 1 base, V lost 6 bases, and 2 bases had no gene match. DNA of the CDR3: TGTGCCAGCAGCCTAGCGGGAGGGGGCACAGATACGCAGTATTTT. This sequence encodes CASSLAGGGTDTQYF.

This clone occurred once. The V and J genes are TRBV5-6 and TRBJ2-7; TRBD1 matches at 9 bases. Germline CDR1 and CDR2: SGHDT and YYEEEE. CDR3 length equals 17 residues. V dropped 2 bases and J dropped 3; count of bases not matched to a gene: 12. The CDR3 sequence is CASSFTPLPGQGYEQYF. DNA for the CDR3: TGTGCCAGCAGCTTTACCCCCCTACCGGGACAGGGCTACGAGCAGTACTTC.

The chain has TRBV4-3 and TRBJ2-7; a possible D gene is TRBD1 (7 bases). CDR1 LGHNA and CDR2 YSLEER come from the germline V gene. V gave up 0 bases and J gave up 2 bases, with 8 bases separating them. CDR3 length: 14 residues. CDR3 DNA: TGCGCCAGCAGCCAAGACAGGGGGGCCTACGAGCAGTACTTC. It yields the protein CASSQDRGAYEQYF.

The V call is TRBV30, the J call TRBJ1-5, with D perhaps TRBD1 (6 bases). The CDR3 runs 13 residues. CDR1 is GTSNPN, CDR2 SVGIG, per germline (reference sequence). With 1 base removed from V and 4 bases from J, the gap between germline ends came to 8 bases. The CDR3 DNA follows: TGTGCCTGGAGTGGACAGGAAAATCAGCCCCAGCATTTT. Its translation: CAWSGQENQPQHF.

The CDR3 coding sequence is TGTGCCAGCACCCTGCCCGGGGTCAGCGAGCAGTACTTC. It encodes CASTLPGVSEQYF. The rearrangement links TRBV28 to TRBJ2-7, with TRBD2 as a possible D gene (5 bases). The germline V and J ends were trimmed by 7 bases and 6 bases, with 16 bases remaining between them. Germline V gene data show CDR1 as MDHEN and CDR2 as SYDVKM. The CDR3 runs to 13 residues.

V and J are TRBV30 and TRBJ2-1; TRBD2 matches 8 bases. This CDR3 spans 15 amino acids. Trimming removed 4 bases from V and 5 bases from J; junction bases left unmatched: 10. Germline V CDR1 and CDR2: GTSNPN, SVGIG (reference sequence). CDR3: CAWTGLAGLNNEQFF. CDR3 DNA: TGTGCCTGGACAGGCTTAGCGGGACTCAACAATGAGCAGTTCTTC.

The CDR3 nucleotides read TGCGCCAGTAGCCCACAGGGGTCGGAGGAAAAACTGTTTTTT. Its protein is CASSPQGSEEKLFF. V is TRBV5-1 and J is TRBJ1-4; 7 bases agree with TRBD1. The CDR3 runs 14 residues. J was trimmed by 8 bases and V by 8 bases; bases with no gene match: 12. Germline V gene data show CDR1 as SGHRS and CDR2 as YFSETQ.

The chain joins TRBV14 to TRBJ1-1; D gene unclear. V was trimmed by 0 bases and J by 3 bases, leaving 5 bases between them. The CDR3 length is 13 residues. CDR1 is SGHDN, CDR2 FVKESK, per germline. The CDR3 coding sequence is TGTGCCAGCAGCCAAGATTTCTACACTGAAGCTTTCTTT. Amino acids: CASSQDFYTEAFF.

V usage is TRBV11-2 and J usage is TRBJ2-4; unclear D gene. CDR3 length equals 14 residues. V was clipped by 8 bases and J by 7 bases, with 18 bases between them. Germline-derived CDR1 and CDR2 are SGHAT and FQNNGV. As DNA, the CDR3 is TGTGCCAGCGTTTGGCGGAGCGAAGCGAACATTCAGTACTTC. Protein: CASVWRSEANIQYF.

This chain connects TRBV11-2 to TRBJ1-1; no clear D gene. The length of the CDR3 is 13 residues. Germline V gives CDR1 SGHAT, CDR2 FQNNGV. Trimming pared 0 bases from V and 4 bases from J, leaving 6 bases between. CDR3 bases: TGTGCCAGCAGCTTAGATGGGCGCACTGAAGCTTTCTTT. Translation gives CASSLDGRTEAFF.